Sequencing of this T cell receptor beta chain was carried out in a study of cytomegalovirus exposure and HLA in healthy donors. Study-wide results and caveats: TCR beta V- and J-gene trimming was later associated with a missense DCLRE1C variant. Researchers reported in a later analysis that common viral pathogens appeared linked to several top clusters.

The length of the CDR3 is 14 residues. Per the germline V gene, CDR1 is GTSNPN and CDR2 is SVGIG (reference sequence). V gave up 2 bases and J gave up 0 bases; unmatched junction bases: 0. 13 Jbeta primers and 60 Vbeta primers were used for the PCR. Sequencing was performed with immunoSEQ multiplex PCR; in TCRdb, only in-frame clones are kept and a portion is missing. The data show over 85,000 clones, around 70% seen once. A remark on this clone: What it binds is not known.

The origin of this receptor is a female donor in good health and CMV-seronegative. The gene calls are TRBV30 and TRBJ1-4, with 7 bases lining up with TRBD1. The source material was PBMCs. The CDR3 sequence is CAWSTGATNEKLFF. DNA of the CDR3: TGTGCCTGGAGTACAGGGGCAACTAATGAAAAACTGTTTTTT.